This T cell receptor beta chain originates from a study of T cell responses to AZD1222 COVID-19 vaccine. TCRdb's table, derived via immunoSEQ multiplex PCR, lists solely in-frame clones and lacks some. Of 150,000 to 200,000 clones in the sample, 90% are singletons; the top ten hold about 5.9%. The germline V gene has CDR1 MDHEN and CDR2 SYDVKM. The V segment lost 10 bases and the J segment 3 bases; nucleotides outside the gene matches: 3. The CDR3 has 13 amino acids. The chain joins TRBV28 to TRBJ2-1; 10 nucleotides line up with TRBD2. Sequencing was performed on peripheral blood, taken 28 days after the second AZD1222 dose. The sequence was collected from an adult who received the AZD1222 COVID-19 vaccine. CDR3 region: CAIGLADYNEQFF. The CDR3 nucleotides read TGTGCCATAGGACTAGCGGACTACAATGAGCAGTTCTTC.